This is a list of T cell receptor beta chains from one sample in a study of cytomegalovirus exposure and HLA in healthy donors. The method was immunoSEQ multiplex PCR; TCRdb's version includes in-frame clones alone and lacks a portion of them. The profile shows about 280,000 clones, approximately 90% of them singletons. The material sequenced was PBMCs. The receptors come from a woman between 18 and 29 years old in good health and CMV-seronegative. The CDR3 runs from the conserved cysteine through the conserved F or W. D genes are given only for firm matches. Clone size is not always given. Where it is, it says once, few, many or a class for expanded clones.

14	-	TRBV10-3	TRBJ2-3	once	CAISGRQPTDTQYF
17	-	TRBV2	TRBJ1-5	-	CASSANQAGRRNQPQHF
13	TRBD1	TRBV19	TRBJ1-5	-	CASNRGSNQPQHF
16	TRBD2	TRBV5-4	TRBJ2-5	-	CASSKASGGAWETQYF
16	-	TRBV5-4	TRBJ2-5	-	CASSLGQGATQETQYF
13	TRBD2	TRBV5-1	TRBJ2-7	-	CASSGGDAYEQYF
14	-	TRBV30	TRBJ1-4	-	CATLRVATNEKLFF
13	-	TRBV9	TRBJ2-7	-	CASSVAPSYEQYF
11	-	TRBV20-1	TRBJ1-1	-	CSALMNTEAFF
14	TRBD2	TRBV29-1	TRBJ2-4	-	CSVEGGLAENIQYF
16	-	TRBV4-2	TRBJ1-4	-	CASSQEMGALGEKLFF
14	TRBD1	TRBV18	TRBJ2-7	-	CASSSGQGSYEQYF
16	-	TRBV13	TRBJ2-2	-	CASSSRGHLRSGELFF
18	-	TRBV9	TRBJ1-3	-	CASSVGVVGGSPGNTIYF
13	-	TRBV6-5	TRBJ2-7	-	CASSQYRGYEQYF
10	-	TRBV19	TRBJ1-1	-	CASSNPVVFF
13	-	TRBV9	TRBJ2-7	once	CASSPTPNYEQYF
15	-	TRBV4-1	TRBJ1-1	once	CASSQDPRGSTEAFF
13	-	TRBV7-9	TRBJ2-2	-	CASSLGLPGELFF
16	TRBD2	TRBV6-5	TRBJ2-1	-	CASSSLTSGGAYEQFF
15	TRBD1	TRBV25-1	TRBJ1-2	-	CASSEFGQGARGYTF
14	-	TRBV27	TRBJ2-7	once	CASSLSGAAYEQYF
14	-	TRBV2	TRBJ1-4	-	CASTEPGRSEKLFF
14	-	TRBV27	TRBJ1-1	-	CASSLSWGDTEAFF
13	TRBD2	TRBV29-1	TRBJ2-7	few	CSVRGTITHEQYF
16	TRBD1	TRBV6-6	TRBJ1-5	once	CASSYSQGARNQPQHF
14	-	TRBV2	TRBJ1-5	-	CASSSRQDNQPQHF
14	TRBD1	TRBV2	TRBJ1-5	-	CASSVNRGNQPQHF
17	-	TRBV9	TRBJ2-1	-	CASSVVGGGSSYNEQFF
14	TRBD1	TRBV9	TRBJ1-1	-	CASSVSGTGTEAFF
16	-	TRBV9	TRBJ2-3	-	CASSVGEPGITDTQYF
18	TRBD2	TRBV19	TRBJ2-3	-	CASSITGLVEISTDTQYF
14	TRBD1	TRBV15	TRBJ1-1	-	CASSGQGGSTEAFF
13	-	TRBV27	TRBJ1-1	-	CASRTALNTEAFF
14	-	TRBV30	TRBJ1-4	-	CAWSNEAGGEKLFF
13	-	TRBV29-1	TRBJ1-2	few	CSVLNQGDYGYTF
11	-	TRBV2	TRBJ1-1	-	CASSLDTEAFF
15	-	TRBV18	TRBJ1-6	-	CASSPIGANNSPLHF
14	TRBD1	TRBV14	TRBJ1-1	-	CASSLLTGYTEAFF
15	-	TRBV6-5	TRBJ2-2	-	CASSYGSGDTGELFF
15	TRBD2	TRBV10-2	TRBJ2-7	-	CASGPGTSFTYEQYF
13	-	TRBV7-9	TRBJ2-1	-	CASSFGGLGEQFF
15	-	TRBV27	TRBJ2-5	-	CASSSASGREETQYF
15	TRBD1	TRBV7-3	TRBJ2-5	-	CASSPDGTDQETQYF
18	TRBD2	TRBV5-1	TRBJ2-3	once	CASSLGALAGGSTDTQYF